The clone carrying this T cell receptor (beta chain) was seen just once. No antigen is known for it. The CDR3 extends over 17 amino acids. After removal of 4 bases from V and 0 bases from J, the junction contained 10 bases not matched to a gene. Per germline, CDR1 PRHDT and CDR2 FYEKMQ (reference sequence). The data were produced by immunoSEQ multiplex PCR, yet TCRdb's version contains in-frame clones alone and is incomplete. This table has over 7,500 clones, about 98% appearing once. These data originate in a study of T cells after posttransplantation cyclophosphamide. Study-wide results and caveats: Recipient CMV seropositivity and CMV reactivation strongly tracked TRB clonality. Donor-recipient repertoire similarity was low at 1-2 months, rising over year one. TRB overlap between skin or GI tissue T cells and blood was limited.

The naive gate required viable CD3+CD4+ or CD3+CD8+ cells with CCR7+CD45RA+CD45RO-CD95-CD27+CD28+ phenotype. The chain has TRBV13 and TRBJ1-1, with 8 positions matching TRBD1. This TCR was sampled from a man aged 50 or older in good health, CMV-negative, and a related stem cell transplant donor. Input material: naive CD8+ T cells sorted from PBMCs. The CDR3 protein is CASSSQPGQDMNTEAFF. In DNA form, the CDR3 reads TGTGCCAGCAGCTCCCAGCCGGGACAGGACATGAACACTGAAGCTTTCTTT.